This entry lists 32 T cell receptor beta chains sequenced from one sample in a study of OX40 agonist ivuxolimab in advanced cancers. Some clones are missing from TCRdb's copy, which holds only in-frame ones; the method was immunoSEQ multiplex PCR. The sample holds 150 to 200 clones; almost 75% are singletons and the top ten take about 17%. The biological material was taken in a trial of the OX40 agonist ivuxolimab. These receptors all come from an adult with an advanced solid tumor such as melanoma, head and neck, liver or kidney cancer.

The chain is built from TRBV6-8 and TRBJ2-1; no reliable D call. Germline assignment: CDR1 MNHGY and CDR2 SAAAGT. The V end lost 4 bases, the J end lost 4 bases, and 8 bases lay between the germline ends. This CDR3 is built from 13 residues. For the CDR3, the DNA is TGTGCCAGCAGTTTATTAATGTACAATGAGCAGTTCTTC. The encoded protein is CASSLLMYNEQFF.

The CDR3 bases are TGTGCCAGCAGCTTAGACAGGGCTTACACCATATATTTT. Translating gives CASSLDRAYTIYF. The gene calls are TRBV7-1 and TRBJ1-3; TRBD1 agrees at 7 bases. TRBV7-1 is annotated as an ORF whose role is uncertain. The trim removed 4 bases at V and 8 bases at J, leaving 5 bases unmatched. There are 13 residues in the CDR3.

This chain connects TRBV6-8 to TRBJ2-7; tentatively, D is TRBD1 or TRBD2 (5 bases each). V was pared by 6 bases and J by 0 bases, with 15 bases between. From germline, CDR1 is MNHGY and CDR2 SAAAGT. There are 15 residues in the CDR3. CDR3 sequence (DNA): TGTGCCAGCAGGGGGACCCCAGGTGCCTCCTACGAGCAGTACTTC. It encodes CASRGTPGASYEQYF.

This sequence joins TRBV6-8 and TRBJ1-2; D is unclear. Per germline, CDR1 MNHGY and CDR2 SAAAGT. The CDR3 length is 15 residues. V was pared by 5 bases and J by 0 bases, with 13 bases between. CDR3 DNA: TGTGCCAGCAGTGCTCGGGCCGTAGCTAACTATGGCTACACCTTC. This gives the protein CASSARAVANYGYTF.

The chain employs TRBV5-1 and TRBJ2-5, with 7 bases identical to TRBD1. The ends lost 4 bases at V and 5 bases at J; junction bases unmatched: 14. The CDR3 is made up of 16 amino acids. The germline V gene encodes CDR1 SGHRS and CDR2 YFSETQ. CDR3 DNA: TGCGCCAGCAGCCCGGCGGACAGGAATGGCCGGGAGACCCAGTACTTC. It specifies CASSPADRNGRETQYF.

The chain has TRBV6-1 and TRBJ2-7, with D hard to call. Trimming removed 1 base from V and 4 bases from J, with 5 bases in between. The CDR3 is 12 residues long. In germline, CDR1 is MNHNS, CDR2 SASEGT. CDR3 in DNA: TGTGCCAGCAGTGAAGGATTTTACGAGCAGTACTTC. Protein product: CASSEGFYEQYF.

This clone has a handful of counts. This CDR3 reads CASSPRSSGRLTGELFF. Here the CDR3 DNA reads TGTGCCAGCAGTCCCCGGTCGAGCGGGAGGTTAACCGGGGAGCTGTTTTTT. The chain couples TRBV6-8 to TRBJ2-2, with 9 nucleotides matching TRBD2. Trimming at V came to 5 bases and at J to 5 bases, leaving 12 bases not matched to a gene. Germline V gene data show CDR1 as MNHGY and CDR2 as SAAAGT. This CDR3 contains 17 residues.

The chain carries TRBV29-1 and TRBJ1-4; D call uncertain. Trimming shortened V by 4 bases and J by 5 bases, and 11 bases separated the two germline ends. From germline, CDR1 is SQVTM and CDR2 ANQGSEA. The CDR3 extends over 13 amino acids. CDR3 protein: CSVVFGPNEKLFF. The CDR3 DNA reads as TGCAGCGTTGTGTTTGGACCAAATGAAAAACTGTTTTTT.

The chain has TRBV6-8 and TRBJ2-1; no definite D call. CDR3 size: 14 residues. Trimming removed 0 bases at V and 8 bases at J, with 11 bases between. Germline CDR1 is MNHGY and CDR2 is SAAAGT. CDR3 loop: CASSYSAGRDEQFF. The CDR3 bases are TGTGCCAGCAGTTACTCCGCAGGCCGGGATGAGCAGTTCTTC.

This chain links TRBV6-8 with TRBJ2-3; D possibly corresponds to TRBD2 (5 bases). Trimming shortened V by 4 bases and J by 5 bases, and 10 bases separated the two germline ends. Germline V gene data show CDR1 as MNHGY and CDR2 as SAAAGT. This CDR3 is 13 amino acids long. The CDR3 sequence: CASSWRARDTQYF. In nucleotides, the CDR3 is TGTGCCAGCAGTTGGCGGGCTAGAGATACGCAGTATTTT.

The gene calls are TRBV11-3 and TRBJ2-2; the match to TRBD2 covers 9 bases. This CDR3 is 16 amino acids long. Germline lookup yields CDR1 SGHNT and CDR2 YENEEA. The trim removed 3 bases at V and 0 bases at J, leaving 2 bases unmatched. CDR3 sequence: CASSLQRGANTGELFF. Here the CDR3 DNA reads TGTGCCAGCAGCTTGCAGCGGGGGGCGAACACCGGGGAGCTGTTTTTT.

The gene calls are TRBV5-1 and TRBJ2-1; TRBD2 matches at 7 bases. Germline assignment: CDR1 SGHRS and CDR2 YFSETQ. Trimming cost V 0 bases and J 2 bases; bases outside gene matches: 2. The CDR3 is 15 amino acids. CDR3 protein: CASSLGGGPYNEQFF. The CDR3 nucleotides read TGCGCCAGCAGCTTGGGCGGGGGTCCCTACAATGAGCAGTTCTTC.

This clone has just a few counts. The chain recombines TRBV23-1 with TRBJ2-7; 13 positions agree with TRBD2. TRBV23-1 is known as an ORF, though its function is uncertain. The CDR3 runs to 16 residues. V was pared by 6 bases and J by 0 bases, with 5 bases of the junction left unmatched. The DNA for the CDR3 is TGCGCCAGCAGCTGGGGACTAGCGGGAACCTCCTACGAGCAGTACTTC. Its protein is CASSWGLAGTSYEQYF.

This clone has a handful of counts. V usage is TRBV19 and J usage is TRBJ2-2, with TRBD2 matching 10 bases. The CDR3 is 16 amino acids. In germline, CDR1 is LNHDA, CDR2 SQIVND (reference sequence). J gave up 6 bases and V 3 bases, and 7 bases lay outside the gene matches. CDR3 nucleotides: TGTGCCAGTAGTATTGAAGCGGGAGGGCCCTCCGGGGAGCTGTTTTTT. Protein product: CASSIEAGGPSGELFF.

The table lists this clone with a count of one. The chain joins TRBV11-3 to TRBJ2-2, with TRBD2 identical over 9 bases. The length of the CDR3 is 15 residues. After removal of 3 bases from V and 7 bases from J, the junction contained 6 bases not matched to a gene. Germline V gene lookup returns CDR1 SGHNT and CDR2 YENEEA. CDR3 amino acids: CASSLGSGSDGELFF. The CDR3 bases are TGTGCCAGCAGCTTGGGTAGCGGGAGCGACGGGGAGCTGTTTTTT.

This chain joins TRBV6-8 and TRBJ1-1, with 11 bases identical to TRBD1. Germline V gives CDR1 MNHGY, CDR2 SAAAGT. This CDR3 has 14 amino acids. Trimming took 6 bases from V and 11 from J; bases not matched to a gene: 11. CDR3 sequence: CASSDRTGGMRAFF. The CDR3 region has the DNA TGTGCCAGCAGCGATCGGACAGGGGGCATGAGGGCTTTCTTT.

The CDR3 bases are TGTGCCAGTAGTATCCGGCAAGACTACGAGCAGTACTTC. This gives the protein CASSIRQDYEQYF. The chain has TRBV19 and TRBJ2-7, with no clear D. V was clipped by 3 bases and J by 3 bases, with 9 bases between them. Germline V gives CDR1 LNHDA, CDR2 SQIVND (reference sequence). This CDR3 contains 13 residues.

This clone has only a few counts. This chain uses TRBV19 with TRBJ1-3; D is unclear. This CDR3 is 15 amino acids long. Germline V gene lookup returns CDR1 LNHDA and CDR2 SQIVND (reference sequence). Trimming cost V 1 base and J 0 bases, with 7 bases left between them. The CDR3 loop is CASSIVDSSGNTIYF. In nucleotides, the CDR3 is TGTGCCAGTAGTATAGTGGATAGCTCTGGAAACACCATATATTTT.

The chain joins TRBV19 to TRBJ1-4; the match to TRBD1 covers 10 bases. Germline CDR1 LNHDA, CDR2 SQIVND (reference sequence). Germline trimming cut 7 bases from V and 1 base from J; bases unmatched to any gene: 9. The CDR3 is 17 amino acids. CDR3 sequence: CASKSGRTGGTNEKLFF. CDR3 in DNA: TGTGCCAGTAAATCGGGCCGGACAGGGGGAACTAATGAAAAACTGTTTTTT.

The chain employs TRBV7-1 and TRBJ2-7, with 8 bases aligning to TRBD2. TRBV7-1 is an ORF; its function is uncertain. The CDR3 runs to 14 residues. V shed 4 bases and J 9 bases; nucleotides not matched to a gene: 11. The CDR3 sequence: CASSLETGTSRQYF. The CDR3 bases are TGTGCCAGCAGCTTGGAAACCGGGACTAGTAGGCAGTACTTC.

This clone was seen just once. One junction end disagrees with the germline gene, perhaps due to a read error. The chain links TRBV7-6 to TRBJ1-5, with 7 bases that match TRBD1. The CDR3 spans 17 residues. The V gene's germline CDR1 is SGHVS and CDR2 FNYEAQ. CDR3 protein: CASSLLGGVHSNQPQHF. CDR3 sequence (DNA): TGTGCTAGCAGCCTATTAGGGGGCGTTCATAGCAATCAGCCCCAGCATTTT.

Notes on this clone: Germline and junction disagree at one end, which may indicate a read error. This chain connects TRBV6-8 to TRBJ1-4, with TRBD1 as a possible D gene (5 bases). The CDR3 totals 13 residues. Germline V gene sequence: CDR1 MNHGY, CDR2 SAAAGT. CDR3 nucleotides: TGTGCCATCAGTGGGGGGTCTAATGAAAAACTGTTTTTT. This gives the protein CAISGGSNEKLFF.

This clone was observed a handful of times. This chain connects TRBV11-3 to TRBJ2-3, with 7 positions matching TRBD2. The CDR3 is 15 amino acids. The V gene end was trimmed by 3 bases and the J gene end by 0 bases; junction bases not matched to a gene: 3. The V gene's germline CDR1 is SGHNT and CDR2 YENEEA. In DNA, the CDR3 is TGTGCCAGCAGCTTGGCCGGGAGGAGCACAGATACGCAGTATTTT. Amino acid sequence: CASSLAGRSTDTQYF.

This clone was observed a handful of times. CDR3 coding DNA: TGCGCCAGCAGTCAATCGTATGCAGGAGAGACCCAGTACTTC. This encodes CASSQSYAGETQYF. V is TRBV23-1 and J is TRBJ2-5; D not resolved. TRBV23-1 is an ORF, with its function uncertain. The CDR3 sequence is 14 residues long. V was cut by 0 bases and J by 4 bases, with 9 bases left in between.

J is TRBJ2-6 and V is TRBV11-3; no clear D. CDR3 size: 14 residues. Trimming shortened V by 3 bases and J by 1 base, and 4 bases separated the two germline ends. Per the germline V gene, CDR1 is SGHNT and CDR2 is YENEEA. The chain's CDR3 is CASSLNSGANVLTF. The CDR3 nucleotides are TGTGCCAGCAGCTTGAATTCTGGGGCCAACGTCCTGACTTTC.

J is TRBJ2-3 and V is TRBV23-1, with D perhaps matching TRBD2 (8 bases). TRBV23-1 is placed among ORFs of uncertain function. The CDR3 sequence is 17 residues long. V dropped 6 bases and J dropped 6 bases, with 25 bases sitting between them. CDR3: CASSQVQGGSGADTQYF. The CDR3, as DNA: TGCGCCAGCAGCCAAGTCCAGGGGGGTAGCGGGGCTGATACGCAGTATTTT.

The J gene is TRBJ1-1, the V gene TRBV5-1; a weak D match, TRBD1 (5 bases). This CDR3 spans 14 amino acids. V lost 5 bases to trimming and J lost 0 bases, with 11 bases between them. Per the germline V gene, CDR1 is SGHRS and CDR2 is YFSETQ. The CDR3 DNA follows: TGCGCCAGCAGTACAGGTACCATGAACACTGAAGCTTTCTTT. Translating it yields CASSTGTMNTEAFF.

This clone was found a few times. The chain carries TRBV11-3 and TRBJ1-3, with D unclear. From germline, CDR1 is SGHNT and CDR2 YENEEA. Between the trimmed V and J ends, which lost 2 bases and 0 bases, there was a span of 8 bases. This CDR3 has 15 residues. CDR3 nucleotide sequence: TGTGCCAGCAGCTTAAATCAGAACTCTGGAAACACCATATATTTT. Amino acid sequence: CASSLNQNSGNTIYF.

This chain connects TRBV11-1 to TRBJ2-2, with TRBD1 matching over 8 bases. CDR3 size: 14 residues. V lost 8 bases, J lost 3 bases, and 5 bases stayed unmatched. Germline V gives CDR1 SGHAT, CDR2 FQDESV (reference sequence). As DNA, the CDR3 is TGTGCCAGCTCCCAGGGGGCGGACACCGGGGAGCTGTTTTTT. It yields the protein CASSQGADTGELFF.

The genes are TRBV6-4 and TRBJ2-2; 8 positions agree with TRBD2. The germline V gene has CDR1 MRHNA and CDR2 SNTAGT. CDR3 length equals 16 residues. J was trimmed by 5 bases and V by 5 bases; bases with no gene match: 10. The CDR3 region has the DNA TGTGCCAGCAGTTCCCCGCGAGCGGGAGTTACCGGGGAGCTGTTTTTT. This codes for CASSSPRAGVTGELFF.

V gene TRBV15 combines with J gene TRBJ1-2; 8 bases map to TRBD1. The V and J ends lost 2 bases and 7 bases, in that order; junction bases with no gene match: 15. Looked up from germline, CDR1 is LNHNV and CDR2 is YYDKDF (reference sequence). CDR3 size: 17 residues. The CDR3 protein is CATSRSWTGNLNPGYTF. In DNA form, the CDR3 reads TGTGCCACCAGCAGATCGTGGACAGGGAACCTCAACCCTGGCTACACCTTC.

The rearrangement joins TRBV30 to TRBJ2-5, with a possible D match to TRBD1 (7 bases). With 3 bases removed from V and 0 bases from J, the gap between germline ends came to 14 bases. Germline V gene sequence: CDR1 GTSNPN, CDR2 SVGIG (reference sequence). The CDR3 is made up of 15 amino acids. DNA for the CDR3: TGTGCCTGGAGCACTGGAGGGGGCTACCAAGAGACCCAGTACTTC. Translating gives CAWSTGGGYQETQYF.